Listed below are T cell receptor beta chains from one sample, sequenced in a study of T-cell memory formation after mild COVID-19. TCRdb used MiXCR to reprocess the 5' RACE reads, holding one entry per CDR3 protein. The profile covers fewer than 450,000 distinct CDR3 sequences, with approximately 25% appearing a single time and 7% to 9.5% taken by the ten largest. Source material: PBMCs or a T cell subset sorted from them (not recorded which). The receptors originated from an adult woman who had mild COVID-19 (a few samples of this study predate the infection). Cell type and time point are not known. CDR3s leave out the opening cysteine and the closing phenylalanine or tryptophan.

TRBJ1-5	TRBV6-1	ASSEAGGNQPQH
TRBJ2-1	TRBV15	ATSRDGRISYNEQF
TRBJ2-1	TRBV7-9	ASSKVGEYNEQF
TRBJ2-3	TRBV7-9	ASSLEGPGTDTQY
TRBJ1-1	TRBV5-1	ASSAGTGEPEAF
TRBJ1-5	TRBV4-3	ASSQDPRLGQPQH
TRBJ2-1	TRBV12-3/TRBV12-4	ASSFGAAYNEQF
TRBJ2-7	TRBV12-3/TRBV12-4	ASSLGGGLPYEQY
TRBJ2-7	TRBV6-2/TRBV6-3	ASSYSAYEQY
TRBJ2-7	TRBV5-1	ASSFRVEQY
TRBJ2-3	TRBV7-9	ASSSLGDTQY
TRBJ1-1	TRBV20-1	SAYLHGTFEAF
TRBJ2-1	TRBV20-1	SAHTVLAGYNEQF
TRBJ2-7	TRBV12-3/TRBV12-4	ASSSSSSYEQY
TRBJ2-3	TRBV20-1	SNTDTQY